The next 18 T cell receptor beta chains were all read from a single sample in a study of blood T cell repertoires in COVID-19. Profiling relied on immunoSEQ multiplex PCR, and the TCRdb table lists in-frame clones only, not all of them. Among about 94,000 clones listed, about nine tenths were seen once. The sample taken for sequencing was peripheral blood. Every receptor here comes from a woman older than 75 with acute or convalescent COVID-19.

This clone turned up a few times. The rearrangement links TRBV19 to TRBJ1-4; D not resolved. The CDR3 length is 13 residues. V shed 7 bases and J shed 3 bases, with 9 bases lying between them. Germline loops: CDR1 LNHDA, CDR2 SQIVND (reference sequence). The CDR3 loop reads CASTRSPNEKLFF. DNA of the CDR3: TGTGCCAGTACCCGAAGCCCTAATGAAAAACTGTTTTTT. Full variable domain (rest looked up from reference TRBV19 and TRBJ1-4): DGGITQSPKYLFRKEGQNVTLSCEQNLNHDAMYWYRQDPGQGLRLIYYSQIVNDFQKGDIAEGYSVSREKKESFPLTVTSAQKNPTAFYLCASTRSPNEKLFFGSGTQLSVL.

This clone was picked up one time. V usage is TRBV18 and J usage is TRBJ1-2; unclear D gene. V was cut by 3 bases and J by 4 bases, with 9 bases left in between. In germline, CDR1 is KGHSH, CDR2 LQKENI. This CDR3 comprises 13 residues. The CDR3 loop is CASSPGLSYGYTF. As DNA, the CDR3 is TGTGCCAGCTCACCCGGACTGTCCTATGGCTACACCTTC.

The chain has TRBV2 and TRBJ1-1, with 11 bases lining up with TRBD1. Germline CDR1 reads SNHLY; CDR2 reads FYNNEI. The junction had 6 bases not matched to a gene; V was cut back by 7 bases and J by 5 bases. The length of the CDR3 is 14 residues. The DNA of the CDR3 is TGTGCCAGCATGGGACAGGGGGGACGGACTGAAGCTTTCTTT. It specifies CASMGQGGRTEAFF.

V usage is TRBV5-1 and J usage is TRBJ1-3, with unresolved D. V lost 5 bases and J 2 bases, leaving 14 bases between the germline ends. The CDR3 is 15 residues long. Germline assignment: CDR1 SGHRS and CDR2 YFSETQ. The CDR3 protein is CASRGTQATGNTIYF. The CDR3 DNA is TGCGCCAGCAGGGGCACCCAAGCAACTGGAAACACCATATATTTT.

The chain carries TRBV5-8 and TRBJ1-6; D call uncertain. V shed 8 bases and J shed 0 bases, with 15 bases lying between them. The CDR3 has 16 residues. Germline loops: CDR1 SGHTS, CDR2 YDEGEE. The CDR3, as DNA: TGTGCCAGTCCGCGAGGGCCGAGCTCCTATAATTCACCCCTCCACTTT. It encodes CASPRGPSSYNSPLHF.

As to this clone: At one of its ends the junction is not consistent with the germline gene, which may arise from a read error. The chain joins TRBV7-7 to TRBJ1-3, with 9 positions matching TRBD1. The germline gives CDR1 SSHAT, CDR2 FNYEAQ (reference sequence). The CDR3 is made up of 17 amino acids. The chain's CDR3 is CASSFARDRVLGNTIYF. For the CDR3, the DNA is TGTGCTAGCAGCTTTGCACGGGACAGGGTTCTCGGAAACACCATATATTTT.

V usage is TRBV10-3 and J usage is TRBJ1-2; D is unresolved. Germline CDR1 reads ENHRY; CDR2 reads SYGVKD. The V end was cut by 7 bases, the J end by 2 bases, with 14 bases between. CDR3 length: 14 residues. CDR3 sequence reads: CAIKKEMLNYGYTF. Written as DNA, the CDR3 is TGTGCCATCAAAAAGGAGATGTTGAACTATGGCTACACCTTC.

The CDR3 protein is CASSLNPPGQGYYEQYF. Here the CDR3 DNA reads TGTGCCAGCAGTTTAAATCCTCCGGGACAGGGGTACTACGAGCAGTACTTC. The chain has TRBV27 and TRBJ2-7; 10 nucleotides agree with TRBD1. Germline values: CDR1 MNHEY, CDR2 SMNVEV (reference sequence). The CDR3 covers 17 residues. Losses at the gene ends were 2 bases for V and 3 bases for J; bases not matched to a gene: 10.

The rearrangement links TRBV27 to TRBJ2-1, with TRBD2 matching over 7 bases. Germline V gene sequence: CDR1 MNHEY, CDR2 SMNVEV (reference sequence). The CDR3 runs 15 residues. The V segment lost 6 bases and the J segment 5 bases; nucleotides outside the gene matches: 10. In nucleotides, the CDR3 is TGTGCCAGCAGACTTTCACTAGCGCTCAACAATGAGCAGTTCTTC. Protein: CASRLSLALNNEQFF.

This rearrangement joins TRBV7-3 to TRBJ1-1; TRBD1 might be the D (6 bases). CDR1 SGHTA and CDR2 FQGTGA come from the germline V gene. This CDR3 has 14 amino acids. V lost 5 bases and J 1 base, leaving 11 bases between the germline ends. The CDR3 coding sequence is TGTGCCAGCAGCACCCAGGGGCCGAACACTGAAGCTTTCTTT. It yields the protein CASSTQGPNTEAFF.

The V and J genes are TRBV4-1 and TRBJ2-5, with 11 bases fitting TRBD2. The germline V gene encodes CDR1 MGHRA and CDR2 YSYEKL. The CDR3 has 18 residues. V lost 0 bases and J lost 0; bases outside the gene matches: 6. The CDR3 DNA sequence: TGCGCCAGCAGCCAAGAGAAGGGGACTAGCGGATACCAAGAGACCCAGTACTTC. Protein: CASSQEKGTSGYQETQYF.

The CDR3 bases are TGTGCCAGCACCACAGCAGGGGGCTTAAACACTTCCTACAATGAGCAGTTCTTC. This translates into CASTTAGGLNTSYNEQFF. The rearrangement links TRBV7-9 to TRBJ2-1, with 8 bases fitting TRBD1. Germline V CDR1 and CDR2: SEHNR, FQNEAQ (reference sequence). The CDR3 spans 18 residues. V shed 7 bases, J shed 1 base, and the junction held 15 bases outside the gene matches.

V is TRBV12-5 and J is TRBJ2-3; 10 bases are a match to TRBD1. The CDR3 runs 16 residues. The germline CDR1 and CDR2 sequences are LGHNT and FRNRAP. J lost 4 bases, V lost 3 bases, and 7 bases had no gene match. CDR3 DNA sequence: TGTGCTAGTGGTTTACCTCCGGGACAGGGGCCAGATACGCAGTATTTT. Its translation: CASGLPPGQGPDTQYF.

In its sample, this clone was seen once. This chain uses TRBV5-1 with TRBJ2-2; 10 positions agree with TRBD2. There are 18 residues in the CDR3. Germline CDR1 is SGHRS and CDR2 is YFSETQ. Unmatched junction bases numbered 11, after V lost 0 bases and J lost 6 bases. The CDR3 DNA follows: TGCGCCAGCAGCTTGGCGGAGACTAGCGGGTGGTTCGCCGGGGAGCTGTTTTTT. Translated: CASSLAETSGWFAGELFF.

This sequence joins TRBV28 and TRBJ2-1; 14 positions agree with TRBD2. Germline loops: CDR1 MDHEN, CDR2 SYDVKM. The V and J ends lost 2 bases and 8 bases, in that order; junction bases with no gene match: 5. The CDR3 extends over 16 amino acids. In DNA form, the CDR3 reads TGTGCCAGCAGTTTACCGGGACTAGCGGGGGCCCATGAGCAGTTCTTC. As protein: CASSLPGLAGAHEQFF.

The chain uses TRBV11-2 and TRBJ1-1, with D perhaps matching TRBD1 (6 bases). Germline CDR1 and CDR2: SGHAT and FQNNGV. Trimming shortened V by 6 bases and J by 0 bases, and 17 bases separated the two germline ends. The CDR3 consists of 16 residues. The CDR3 nucleotides are TGTGCCAGCAGTTTAACAACAGGGCTGATGAACACTGAAGCTTTCTTT. Its translation is CASSLTTGLMNTEAFF.

This clone turned up a few times. The gene calls are TRBV5-5 and TRBJ1-6; D is undetermined. The CDR3 consists of 16 residues. Germline V lookup: CDR1 SGHKS, CDR2 YYEKEE (reference sequence). V dropped 4 bases and J dropped 6 bases, with 17 bases sitting between them. The CDR3 DNA sequence: TGTGCCAGCAGCCCCGACATGACACCCCTTAATTCACCCCTCCACTTT. It is translated as CASSPDMTPLNSPLHF.

The genes are TRBV14 and TRBJ2-7; no firm D call. This CDR3 comprises 13 residues. V was cut by 0 bases and J by 5 bases, with 8 bases left in between. The germline V gene has CDR1 SGHDN and CDR2 FVKESK. The DNA of the CDR3 is TGTGCCAGCAGCCAAGATTGGTCGGACGAGCAGTACTTC. It encodes CASSQDWSDEQYF.